This T cell receptor beta chain was captured by sequencing in a study of blood T cell repertoires in COVID-19. Across the whole study: Spain, Italy and the United States supplied samples that represented acute and convalescent COVID-19.

The protocol was immunoSEQ multiplex PCR, while the TCRdb copy is restricted to in-frame clones and leaves out a portion. The sample lists some 180,000 clones, around 80% seen once, with roughly 7.2% in the top ten. The receptor comes from a woman in her 40s with COVID-19, enrolled during active disease. The specimen was peripheral blood.

The CDR3 DNA reads TGTGCCAGCAGTCCCATGTGGGGGACAGGGACCGGCTACACCTTC. This sequence encodes CASSPMWGTGTGYTF. The chain combines TRBV27 with TRBJ1-2, with TRBD1 matching over 9 bases. In germline, CDR1 is MNHEY, CDR2 SMNVEV (reference sequence). CDR3 length equals 15 residues. The J segment lost 8 bases and the V segment lost 5 bases, leaving 12 bases of the junction unmatched.